The sequence of this T cell receptor (beta chain) was determined in a study of blood T cells in healthy people across ages. This clonotype was seen a handful of times. Through a sample-barcoded 5' primer and a J-beta primer mix, a second PCR was run for about 6 to 12 cycles. TCRdb recomputed calls from the 5' RACE reads with MiXCR, one row per CDR3 protein. The sample comprises 550,000 to 750,000 distinct CDR3 sequences, approximately 21% of which are singletons, and under 4% rests with the top ten. This receptor was identified in a man between 65 and 85 years old in good health. The sample consisted of blood.

CDR3 nucleotides: TGTGCCAGCAGTGCGAGGACTAGCGGGATTGGCGAGCAGTACTTC. As protein: CASSARTSGIGEQYF. The chain combines TRBV2 with TRBJ2-5; 12 bases line up with TRBD2. The J call is doubtful: the DNA matches TRBJ2-7 better. This CDR3 has 15 residues. The germline V gene encodes CDR1 SNHLY and CDR2 FYNNEI.